The TCR beta chain described here comes from a study of T cells after yellow fever vaccination. Study in general: Preparing low-cell-number fractions relied on SMART-Seq v4 Ultra Low Input. Overall study results and limits: Although most clonotypes did not, a small share appeared in both CD4 and CD8 compartments. Booster samples showed a return of most primary-vaccination clones (under 97% CD4, 80% to 90% CD8).

5'RACE template switching added a universal primer site and UMIs to TCR cDNA. Using its own MiXCR run on the 5' RACE reads, TCRdb lists one record per CDR3 protein. The sample has about 220,000 distinct CDR3 sequences; under 3.5% are singletons. This CDR3 comprises 14 residues. Trimming removed 7 bases from V and 0 bases from J, with 7 bases in between. Germline V gene data show CDR1 as MNHNY and CDR2 as SVGAGI (reference sequence). A word on this clonotype: Its antigen is not identified.

V gene TRBV6-6 combines with J gene TRBJ2-6, with D unclear. Sequencing was performed on CD4+ T cells sorted from PBMCs, taken 10 days after the yellow fever booster vaccination. The TCR comes from a man aged 18 to 30 who received the YFV17D yellow fever vaccine. The CDR3 sequence: CASTGRSGANVLTF. As DNA, the CDR3 is TGTGCCAGCACGGGCCGCTCTGGGGCCAACGTCCTGACTTTC.